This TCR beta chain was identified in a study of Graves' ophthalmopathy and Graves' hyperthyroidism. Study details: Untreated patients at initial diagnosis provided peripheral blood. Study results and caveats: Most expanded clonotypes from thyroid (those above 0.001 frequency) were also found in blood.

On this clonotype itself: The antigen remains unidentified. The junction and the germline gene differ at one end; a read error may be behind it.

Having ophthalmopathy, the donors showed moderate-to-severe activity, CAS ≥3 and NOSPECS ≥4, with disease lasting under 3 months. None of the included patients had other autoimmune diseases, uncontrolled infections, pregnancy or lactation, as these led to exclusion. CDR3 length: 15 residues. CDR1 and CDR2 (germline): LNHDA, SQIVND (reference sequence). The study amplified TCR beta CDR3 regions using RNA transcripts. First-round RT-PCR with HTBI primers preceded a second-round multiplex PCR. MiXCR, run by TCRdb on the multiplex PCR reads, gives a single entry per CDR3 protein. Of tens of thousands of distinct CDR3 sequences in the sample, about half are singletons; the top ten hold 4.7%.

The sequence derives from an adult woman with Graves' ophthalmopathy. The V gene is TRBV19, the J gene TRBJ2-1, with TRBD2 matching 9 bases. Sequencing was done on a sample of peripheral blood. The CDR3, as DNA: TGTGCTAGTAGCCGTAGCGGGAGCTCCTACAATGAGCAGTGCTTC. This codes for CASSRSGSSYNEQCF.